The present entry profiles one T cell receptor beta chain with its context. This entry is derived from a study of blood T cell repertoires in COVID-19. About the study: Samples came from the United States, Italy and Spain, spanning acute and convalescent COVID-19. The cDNA or gDNA used as material had been derived from T cells, B-cell-depleted T cells, or PBMCs.

As handled by the study authors: By means of reference gene primer amplification, nucleated cell counts were estimated. Using immunoSEQ multiplex PCR, the repertoire was profiled, and TCRdb retains in-frame clones only, with some absent. V and J calls and clone size are as listed in that table; D and trimming were resolved from the DNA. The sample carries roughly 140,000 clones, approximately 86% recorded once. This clonotype was obtained from a man aged 65 to 85 with acute or convalescent COVID-19. Sequencing used peripheral blood.

The CDR3 region has the DNA TGTGCCAGCAGCCATAGGACAGGCGGTGGTAATGAAAAACTGTTTTTT. It translates to CASSHRTGGGNEKLFF. The chain uses TRBV7-9 and TRBJ1-4; 7 bases line up with TRBD1. Germline CDR1 reads SEHNR; CDR2 reads FQNEAQ (reference sequence). The junction had 10 bases not matched to a gene; V was cut back by 5 bases and J by 4 bases. The CDR3 spans 16 residues.